This TCR beta chain was profiled in a study of cytomegalovirus exposure and HLA in healthy donors. Whole-study results and caveats: The investigators catalogued 164 TCR beta chains as cytomegalovirus-associated. In a later analysis, V- and J-gene trimming of beta chains associated with a DCLRE1C missense variant, replicated independently.

As concerns this clone: Antigen: not known.

The PCR had 60 Vbeta and 13 Jbeta primers. Here immunoSEQ multiplex PCR was the method, and the copy in TCRdb shows in-frame clones only, minus some. Here the sample spans under 250,000 clones, 82% being singletons. The sample was PBMCs. The source of this sequence is a man between 40 and 49 years old in good health and CMV-seropositive.

In DNA, the CDR3 is TGTGCCAGCCGGACAGGGGGCGATAATTCACCCCTCCACTTT. Amino acids: CASRTGGDNSPLHF. This chain links TRBV10-3 with TRBJ1-6; TRBD1 matches at 11 bases. Germline CDR1 is ENHRY and CDR2 is SYGVKD. The CDR3 has 14 residues. The V gene end was trimmed by 10 bases and the J gene end by 5 bases; junction bases not matched to a gene: 4.